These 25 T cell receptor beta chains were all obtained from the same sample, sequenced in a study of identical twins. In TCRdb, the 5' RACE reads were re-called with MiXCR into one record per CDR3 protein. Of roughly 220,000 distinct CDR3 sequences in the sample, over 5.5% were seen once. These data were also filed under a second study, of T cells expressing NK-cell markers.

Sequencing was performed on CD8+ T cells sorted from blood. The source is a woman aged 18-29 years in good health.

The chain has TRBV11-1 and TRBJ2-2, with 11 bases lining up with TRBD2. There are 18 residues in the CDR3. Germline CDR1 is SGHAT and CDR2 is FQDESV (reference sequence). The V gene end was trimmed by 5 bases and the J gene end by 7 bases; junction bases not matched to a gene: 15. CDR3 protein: CASSPRPGLAARRGELFF. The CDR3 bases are TGTGCCAGCAGCCCCAGACCGGGACTAGCGGCGCGACGCGGGGAGCTGTTTTTT.

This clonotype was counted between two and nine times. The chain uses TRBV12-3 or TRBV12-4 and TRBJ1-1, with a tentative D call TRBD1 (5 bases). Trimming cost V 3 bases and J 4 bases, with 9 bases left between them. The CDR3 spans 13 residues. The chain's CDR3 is CASSLGDVTEAFF. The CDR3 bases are TGTGCCAGCAGTTTGGGGGATGTCACTGAAGCTTTCTTT.

The CDR3 DNA reads as TGTGCCAGCAGCTTAGATTTTGGGGGCCCCTACTATGGCTACACCTTC. Its translation: CASSLDFGGPYYGYTF. This sequence joins TRBV7-9 and TRBJ1-2; tentatively, D is TRBD1 (6 bases). With 1 base removed from V and 3 bases from J, the gap between germline ends came to 15 bases. The CDR3 sequence is 16 residues long. Looked up from germline, CDR1 is SEHNR and CDR2 is FQNEAQ (reference sequence).

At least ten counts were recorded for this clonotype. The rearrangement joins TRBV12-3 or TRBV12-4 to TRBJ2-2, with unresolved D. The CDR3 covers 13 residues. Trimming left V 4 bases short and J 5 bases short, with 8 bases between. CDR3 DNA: TGTGCCAGCAGTTCATTTCCAACCGGGGAGCTGTTTTTT. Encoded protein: CASSSFPTGELFF.

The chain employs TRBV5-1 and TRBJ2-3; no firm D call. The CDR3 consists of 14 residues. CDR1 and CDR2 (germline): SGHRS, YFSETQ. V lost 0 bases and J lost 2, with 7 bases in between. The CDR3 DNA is TGCGCCAGCAGCTTGGGACCGCTCACAGATACGCAGTATTTT. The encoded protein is CASSLGPLTDTQYF.

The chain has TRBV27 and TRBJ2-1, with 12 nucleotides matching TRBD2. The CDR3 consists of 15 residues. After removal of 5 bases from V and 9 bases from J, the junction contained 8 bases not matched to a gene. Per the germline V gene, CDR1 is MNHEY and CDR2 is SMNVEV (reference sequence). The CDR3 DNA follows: TGTGCCAGCAGTATAAAGACTAGCGGGAGTGGTGAGCAGTTCTTC. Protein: CASSIKTSGSGEQFF.

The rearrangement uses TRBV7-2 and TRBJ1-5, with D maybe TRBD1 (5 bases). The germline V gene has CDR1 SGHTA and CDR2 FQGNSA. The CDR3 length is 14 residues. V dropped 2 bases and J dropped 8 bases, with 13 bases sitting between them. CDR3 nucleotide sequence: TGTGCCAGCAGCTTACCAGCCAGGGTCAAGCCCCAGCATTTT. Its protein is CASSLPARVKPQHF. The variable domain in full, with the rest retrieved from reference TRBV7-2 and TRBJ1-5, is GAGVSQSPSNKVTEKGKDVELRCDPISGHTALYWYRQSLGQGLEFLIYFQGNSAPDKSGLPSDRFSAERTGGSVSTLTIQRTQQEDSAVYLCASSLPARVKPQHFGDGTRLSIL.

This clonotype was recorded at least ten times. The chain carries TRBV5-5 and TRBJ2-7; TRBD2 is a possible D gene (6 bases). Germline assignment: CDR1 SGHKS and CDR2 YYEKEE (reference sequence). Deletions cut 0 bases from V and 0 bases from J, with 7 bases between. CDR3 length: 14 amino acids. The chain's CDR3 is CASSLGGLSYEQYF. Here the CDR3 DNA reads TGTGCCAGCAGCTTGGGGGGACTCTCCTACGAGCAGTACTTC.

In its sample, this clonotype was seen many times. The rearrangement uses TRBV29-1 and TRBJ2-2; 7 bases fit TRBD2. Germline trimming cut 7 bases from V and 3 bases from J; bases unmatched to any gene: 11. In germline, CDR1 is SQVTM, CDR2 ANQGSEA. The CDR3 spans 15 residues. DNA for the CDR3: TGCAGCGGCCGTGGCGGACGGGAGGACACCGGGGAGCTGTTTTTT. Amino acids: CSGRGGREDTGELFF.

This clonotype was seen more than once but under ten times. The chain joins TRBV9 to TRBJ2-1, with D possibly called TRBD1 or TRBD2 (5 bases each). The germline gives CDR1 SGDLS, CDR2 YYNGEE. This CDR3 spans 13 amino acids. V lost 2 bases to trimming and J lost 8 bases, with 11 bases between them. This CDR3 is CASSVDGAHEQFF. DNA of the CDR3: TGTGCCAGCAGCGTCGACGGGGCGCATGAGCAGTTCTTC.

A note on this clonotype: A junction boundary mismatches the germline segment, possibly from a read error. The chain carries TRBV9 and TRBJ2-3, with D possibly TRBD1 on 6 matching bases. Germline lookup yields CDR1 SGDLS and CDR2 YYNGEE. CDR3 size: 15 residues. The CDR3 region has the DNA TGTGCCAGCAGCGCACAGGGTCCAGGCACAGATATGCAGTATTTT. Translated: CASSAQGPGTDMQYF.

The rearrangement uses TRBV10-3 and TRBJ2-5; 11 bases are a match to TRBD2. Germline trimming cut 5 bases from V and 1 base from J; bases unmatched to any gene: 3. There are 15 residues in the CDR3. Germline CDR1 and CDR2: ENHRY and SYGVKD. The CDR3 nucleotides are TGTGCCATCAGTACCCTAGCGGGGGGCCAAGAGACCCAGTACTTC. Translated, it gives CAISTLAGGQETQYF.

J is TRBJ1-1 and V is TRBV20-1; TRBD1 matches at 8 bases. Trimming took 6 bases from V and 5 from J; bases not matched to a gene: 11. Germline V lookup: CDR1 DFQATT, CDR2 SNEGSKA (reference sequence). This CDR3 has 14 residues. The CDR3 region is CSAPSADRATEAFF. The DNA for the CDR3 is TGCAGTGCCCCCTCTGCGGACAGGGCAACTGAAGCTTTCTTT.

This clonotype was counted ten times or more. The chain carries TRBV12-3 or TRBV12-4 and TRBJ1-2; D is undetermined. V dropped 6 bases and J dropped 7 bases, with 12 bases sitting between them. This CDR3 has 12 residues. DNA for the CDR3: TGTGCCAGCAGAGGACCGCTCCTTGGCTACACCTTC. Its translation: CASRGPLLGYTF.

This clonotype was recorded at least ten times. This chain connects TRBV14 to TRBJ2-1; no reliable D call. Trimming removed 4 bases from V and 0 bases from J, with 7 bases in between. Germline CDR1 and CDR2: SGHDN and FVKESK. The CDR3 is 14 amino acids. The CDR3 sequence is CASSRISSYNEQFF. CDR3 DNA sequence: TGTGCCAGCAGCCGAATAAGCTCCTACAATGAGCAGTTCTTC. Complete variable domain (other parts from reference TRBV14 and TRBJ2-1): EAGVTQFPSHSVIEKGQTVTLRCDPISGHDNLYWYRRVMGKEIKFLLHFVKESKQDESGMPNNRFLAERTGGTYSTLKVQPAELEDSGVYFCASSRISSYNEQFFGPGTRLTVL.

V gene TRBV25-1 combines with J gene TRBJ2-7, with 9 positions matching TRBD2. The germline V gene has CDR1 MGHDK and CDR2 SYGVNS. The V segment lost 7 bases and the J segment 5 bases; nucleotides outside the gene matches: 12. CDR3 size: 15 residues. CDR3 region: CASTGSRLAGHEQYF. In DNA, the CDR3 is TGTGCCAGCACCGGTAGTAGGCTAGCGGGGCACGAGCAGTACTTC.

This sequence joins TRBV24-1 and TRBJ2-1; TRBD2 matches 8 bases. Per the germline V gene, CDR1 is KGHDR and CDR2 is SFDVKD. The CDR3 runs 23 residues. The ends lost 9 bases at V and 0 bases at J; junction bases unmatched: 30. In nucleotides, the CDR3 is TGTGCCACCTTAATTCGGCCTTTGACTTCCCCCATCATTGCGGGAGGCTCCTACAATGAGCAGTTCTTC. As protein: CATLIRPLTSPIIAGGSYNEQFF.

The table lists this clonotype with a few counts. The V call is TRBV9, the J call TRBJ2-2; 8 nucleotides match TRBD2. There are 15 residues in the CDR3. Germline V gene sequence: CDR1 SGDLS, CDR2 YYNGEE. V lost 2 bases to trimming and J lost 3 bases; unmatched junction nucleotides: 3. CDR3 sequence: CASSVGTSDTGELFF. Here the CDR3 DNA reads TGTGCCAGCAGCGTGGGGACTAGTGACACCGGGGAGCTGTTTTTT. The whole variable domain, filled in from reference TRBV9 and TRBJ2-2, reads DSGVTQTPKHLITATGQRVTLRCSPRSGDLSVYWYQQSLDQGLQFLIQYYNGEERAKGNILERFSAQQFPDLHSELNLSSLELGDSALYFCASSVGTSDTGELFFGEGSRLTVL.

The CDR3 DNA sequence: TGTGCCAGCAGCCAAGATAGAGGACAGCTTAATGAAAAACTGTTTTTT. Protein product: CASSQDRGQLNEKLFF. V and J are TRBV3-1 and TRBJ1-4; D possibly corresponds to TRBD1 (6 bases). V gave up 0 bases and J gave up 4 bases, with 12 bases separating them. The germline gives CDR1 LGHDT, CDR2 YNNKEL (reference sequence). CDR3 size: 16 residues.

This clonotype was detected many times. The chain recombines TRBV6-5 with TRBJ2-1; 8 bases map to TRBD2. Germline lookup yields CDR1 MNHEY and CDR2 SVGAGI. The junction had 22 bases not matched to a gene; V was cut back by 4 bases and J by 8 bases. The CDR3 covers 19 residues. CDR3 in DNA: TGTGCCAGCAGTTCCCACGGGAGGGGACGAGGCCTCCCTGTCGATGAGCAGTTCTTC. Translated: CASSSHGRGRGLPVDEQFF.

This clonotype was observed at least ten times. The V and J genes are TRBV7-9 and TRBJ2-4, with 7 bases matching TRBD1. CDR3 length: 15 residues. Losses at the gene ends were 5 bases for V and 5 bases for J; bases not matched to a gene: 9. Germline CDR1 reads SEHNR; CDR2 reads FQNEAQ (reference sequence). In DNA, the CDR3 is TGTGCCAGCAGCCCCGCAGGGGGTTGGGAAAACATTCAGTACTTC. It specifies CASSPAGGWENIQYF.

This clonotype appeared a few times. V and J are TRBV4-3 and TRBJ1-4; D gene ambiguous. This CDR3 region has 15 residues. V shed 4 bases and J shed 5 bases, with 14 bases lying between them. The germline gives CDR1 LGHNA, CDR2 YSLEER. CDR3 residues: CASSRTRGLNEKLFF. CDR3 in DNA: TGCGCCAGCAGCCGAACGAGAGGGCTCAATGAAAAACTGTTTTTT.

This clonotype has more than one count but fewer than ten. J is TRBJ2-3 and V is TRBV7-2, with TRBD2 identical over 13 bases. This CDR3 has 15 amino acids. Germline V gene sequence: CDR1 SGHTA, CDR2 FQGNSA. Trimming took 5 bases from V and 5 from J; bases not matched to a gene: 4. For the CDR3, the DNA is TGTGCCAGCAGCCGGACTAGCGGGGGCTTAGATACGCAGTATTTT. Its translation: CASSRTSGGLDTQYF.

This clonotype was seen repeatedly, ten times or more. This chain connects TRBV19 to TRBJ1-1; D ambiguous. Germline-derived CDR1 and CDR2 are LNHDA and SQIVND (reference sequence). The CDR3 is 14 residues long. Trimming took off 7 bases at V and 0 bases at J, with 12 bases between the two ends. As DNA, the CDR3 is TGTGCCAGTACTCCGGGCGCAATGAACACTGAAGCTTTCTTT. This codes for CASTPGAMNTEAFF.

CDR3 DNA sequence: TGTGCCAGCAGCGGGGCAACAGGAATTATGGATACGCAGTATTTT. Its protein is CASSGATGIMDTQYF. This rearrangement joins TRBV9 to TRBJ2-3; weak D call: TRBD1 (5 bases). In germline, CDR1 is SGDLS, CDR2 YYNGEE. The CDR3 length is 15 residues. The V gene lost 3 bases and the J gene lost 6 bases, with 17 bases spanning the gap.